The 20 T cell receptor beta chains below all came from one sample that was sequenced in a study of monozygotic twins with cystic fibrosis. The table came from immunoSEQ multiplex PCR; TCRdb's copy has only in-frame clones and leaves some out. The sample includes around 10,000 clones, roughly 99.4% seen only once; the top ten take 0.41%. Sequencing was done on a sample of blood. Source of these receptors: a man aged 18 to 30 with cystic fibrosis.

The gene calls are TRBV6-5 and TRBJ1-2; 9 positions match TRBD1. J was trimmed by 4 bases and V by 4 bases; bases with no gene match: 7. Germline CDR1 is MNHEY and CDR2 is SVGAGI. The length of the CDR3 is 15 residues. The CDR3 DNA follows: TGTGCCAGCAGTTTACAGGGGGCCACTTTCTATGGCTACACCTTC. Translating gives CASSLQGATFYGYTF.

The CDR3 reads CASSELLSYNEQFF. The CDR3 DNA is TGTGCCAGCAGTGAACTCCTCTCCTACAATGAGCAGTTCTTC. The chain links TRBV2 to TRBJ2-1; D call uncertain. Trimming left V 2 bases short and J 0 bases short, with 5 bases between. Germline lookup yields CDR1 SNHLY and CDR2 FYNNEI. CDR3 size: 14 residues.

The count of this clone is one. The rearrangement links TRBV7-9 to TRBJ2-3, with 8 bases fitting TRBD2. The CDR3 sequence is 15 residues long. V lost 2 bases and J lost 3; bases outside the gene matches: 4. CDR1 is SEHNR, CDR2 FQNEAQ, per germline (reference sequence). CDR3 nucleotides: TGTGCCAGCAGCTTATCGGGAGGGCCGACAGATACGCAGTATTTT. It yields the protein CASSLSGGPTDTQYF.

This chain's CDR3 is CSVEREETQYF. For the CDR3, the DNA is TGCAGCGTTGAAAGGGAAGAGACCCAGTACTTC. This chain connects TRBV29-1 to TRBJ2-5, with D uncertain. Germline values: CDR1 SQVTM, CDR2 ANQGSEA. The CDR3 spans 11 residues. V gave up 2 bases and J gave up 3 bases, with 4 bases separating them. Looking up the rest from reference TRBV29-1 and TRBJ2-5 gives the full variable domain: SAVISQKPSRDICQRGTSLTIQCQVDSQVTMMFWYRQQPGQSLTLIATANQGSEATYESGFVIDKFPISRPNLTFSTLTVSNMSPEDSSIYLCSVEREETQYFGPGTRLLVL.

The chain joins TRBV27 to TRBJ2-2; 16 nucleotides agree with TRBD2. V was clipped by 5 bases and J by 2 bases; unmatched bases: 11. CDR3 length equals 20 residues. CDR1 and CDR2 from the germline V gene are MNHEY and SMNVEV (reference sequence). The CDR3 loop reads CASSLAPGLAGGPNTGELFF. The CDR3 DNA sequence: TGTGCCAGCAGTCTCGCGCCGGGACTAGCGGGAGGGCCTAACACCGGGGAGCTGTTTTTT.

The genes are TRBV5-8 and TRBJ1-1; D unclear. The CDR3 is 15 amino acids. The germline V gene has CDR1 SGHTS and CDR2 YDEGEE. Trimming took off 0 bases at V and 2 bases at J, with 11 bases between the two ends. The CDR3 protein is CASSLVGRKNTEAFF. The CDR3 DNA sequence: TGTGCCAGCAGCTTGGTGGGCAGGAAAAACACTGAAGCTTTCTTT.

The chain links TRBV29-1 to TRBJ1-1; no firm D call. Trimming pared 1 base from V and 8 bases from J, leaving 8 bases between. The CDR3 is 11 residues long. From germline, CDR1 is SQVTM and CDR2 ANQGSEA. The CDR3 nucleotides read TGCAGCGTTGAAGGGTCGGCGGAAGCTTTCTTT. This encodes CSVEGSAEAFF.

This clone was observed a single time. This sequence joins TRBV10-3 and TRBJ2-2; tentative D call: TRBD1 (5 bases). Germline V lookup: CDR1 ENHRY, CDR2 SYGVKD. V was shortened by 8 bases and J by 0 bases, with 10 bases between the two germline ends. CDR3 length: 14 residues. CDR3 DNA sequence: TGTGCCATCGGCAGGGCTTCGAACACCGGGGAGCTGTTTTTT. Its translation: CAIGRASNTGELFF.

The chain carries TRBV9 and TRBJ2-2, with D uncertain. CDR3 length equals 15 residues. Germline V gene lookup returns CDR1 SGDLS and CDR2 YYNGEE. The V end lost 4 bases, the J end lost 7 bases, and 17 bases lay between the germline ends. For the CDR3, the DNA is TGTGCCAGCAGCCCCGATCTGGGGATGGGCGGGGAGCTGTTTTTT. This gives the protein CASSPDLGMGGELFF.

The chain carries TRBV28 and TRBJ1-5; possible D gene TRBD1, 6 bases. CDR1 and CDR2 from the germline V gene are MDHEN and SYDVKM. The CDR3 runs 15 residues. Trimming pared 6 bases from V and 0 bases from J, leaving 12 bases between. The CDR3 sequence is CASRVQGYSNQPQHF. In DNA form, the CDR3 reads TGTGCCAGCAGAGTACAGGGTTATAGCAATCAGCCCCAGCATTTT.

The genes are TRBV27 and TRBJ2-3; D uncertain. In germline, CDR1 is MNHEY, CDR2 SMNVEV (reference sequence). V lost 10 bases and J 0 bases, leaving 11 bases between the germline ends. The CDR3 contains 13 residues. CDR3 DNA sequence: TGTGCCACCAAAACCACTAGCACAGATACGCAGTATTTT. Residues: CATKTTSTDTQYF.

This chain joins TRBV14 and TRBJ2-5, with 10 bases that match TRBD1. The CDR3 is made up of 16 amino acids. The germline V gene has CDR1 SGHDN and CDR2 FVKESK. J lost 5 bases, V lost 1 base, and 7 bases had no gene match. The chain's CDR3 is CASSQVRGTGVETQYF. Here the CDR3 DNA reads TGTGCCAGCAGCCAAGTGCGGGGGACAGGGGTTGAGACCCAGTACTTC.

This sequence joins TRBV11-2 and TRBJ1-1; no reliable D call. This CDR3 is 14 amino acids long. V gave up 3 bases and J gave up 1 base, with 9 bases separating them. CDR1 and CDR2 from the germline V gene are SGHAT and FQNNGV. The CDR3 loop is CASSLPLRNTEAFF. The CDR3 region has the DNA TGTGCCAGCAGCTTGCCTTTGAGGAACACTGAAGCTTTCTTT.

This clone was seen just once. V and J are TRBV7-8 and TRBJ1-4; 9 bases agree with TRBD1. With V trimmed by 5 bases and J by 5 bases, 6 bases remained unmatched. The CDR3 spans 15 residues. The germline V gene has CDR1 SGHVS and CDR2 FQNEAQ. The CDR3 DNA follows: TGTGCCAGCAGCCGGAGGACAGGGGAAAATGAAAAACTGTTTTTT. Its protein product is CASSRRTGENEKLFF.

This clone was detected only once. The chain uses TRBV30 and TRBJ2-3; 10 positions agree with TRBD1. Trimming cost V 3 bases and J 4 bases; bases outside gene matches: 1. The CDR3 contains 13 residues. CDR1 GTSNPN and CDR2 SVGIG come from the germline V gene (reference sequence). CDR3 bases: TGTGCCTGGAGGGACAGGGGGGCAGATACGCAGTATTTT. This codes for CAWRDRGADTQYF.

The chain uses TRBV6-6 and TRBJ2-5, with 8 bases aligning to TRBD1. Germline V CDR1 and CDR2: MNHNY, SVGAGI (reference sequence). The CDR3 loop spans 15 amino acids. After removal of 6 bases from V and 2 bases from J, the junction contained 8 bases not matched to a gene. CDR3 residues: CASSAPGGGQETQYF. In nucleotides, the CDR3 is TGTGCCAGCAGCGCCCCAGGGGGCGGACAAGAGACCCAGTACTTC.

The chain couples TRBV7-2 to TRBJ2-3; a possible D gene is TRBD2 (7 bases). The V end was cut by 4 bases, the J end by 1 base, with 18 bases between. This CDR3 region has 17 residues. Per germline, CDR1 SGHTA and CDR2 FQGNSA. CDR3 sequence: CASSSRLASGGTDTQYF. In DNA, the CDR3 is TGTGCCAGCAGCTCCCGACTAGCTTCAGGGGGCACAGATACGCAGTATTTT.

This chain uses TRBV29-1 with TRBJ1-5, with no clear D. Trimming shortened V by 5 bases and J by 1 base, and 9 bases separated the two germline ends. Germline V gene lookup returns CDR1 SQVTM and CDR2 ANQGSEA. The length of the CDR3 is 13 residues. The CDR3 nucleotides are TGCAGCGTTCAAGGTTTGAGCAATCAGCCCCAGCATTTT. Encoded protein: CSVQGLSNQPQHF.

The chain links TRBV14 to TRBJ1-1; D might be TRBD1 (5 bases). Trimming cost V 2 bases and J 0 bases, with 13 bases left between them. The CDR3 is made up of 16 amino acids. Germline CDR1 SGHDN, CDR2 FVKESK. CDR3 loop: CASSQFTGTLNTEAFF. In DNA form, the CDR3 reads TGTGCCAGCAGCCAATTCACCGGGACCCTGAACACTGAAGCTTTCTTT.

V gene TRBV7-3 combines with J gene TRBJ1-5; D perhaps matches TRBD1 (5 bases). V was cut by 0 bases and J by 5 bases, with 14 bases left in between. CDR1 SGHTA and CDR2 FQGTGA come from the germline V gene. This CDR3 is built from 16 residues. The CDR3 spells CASSLTVTGRYQPQHF. CDR3 coding DNA: TGTGCCAGCAGCTTAACGGTGACGGGGCGCTATCAGCCCCAGCATTTT.